Each of the 10 T cell receptor beta chains below was sequenced from the same sample in a study of T cells after yellow fever vaccination. TCRdb itself ran the 5' RACE reads through MiXCR, one entry per CDR3 protein. This table holds fewer than 500,000 distinct CDR3 sequences, around a sixth found once. Sequencing used PBMCs, obtained before the yellow fever booster vaccination. The receptor set was obtained from a man aged 18 to 29 who received the YFV17D yellow fever vaccine.

The chain combines TRBV5-1 with TRBJ2-2; weak D call: TRBD1 (5 bases). Germline V gene lookup returns CDR1 SGHRS and CDR2 YFSETQ. This CDR3 is 15 amino acids long. With 7 bases removed from V and 7 bases from J, the gap between germline ends came to 20 bases. The CDR3 reads CASRAILMTDGELFF. As DNA, the CDR3 is TGCGCCAGCCGTGCGATTTTGATGACAGACGGGGAGCTGTTTTTT.

The V gene is TRBV7-2, the J gene TRBJ2-2; TRBD2 matches 11 bases. The CDR3 loop spans 16 amino acids. J lost 6 bases, V lost 5 bases, and 8 bases had no gene match. The germline V gene has CDR1 SGHTA and CDR2 FQGNSA. The CDR3 is CASSEVAGGTAGELFF. The CDR3 DNA follows: TGTGCCAGCAGCGAAGTAGCGGGGGGGACGGCCGGGGAGCTGTTTTTT.

The rearrangement joins TRBV7-8 to TRBJ1-5; D is undetermined. This CDR3 has 14 residues. Deletions cut 6 bases from V and 6 bases from J, with 15 bases between. Germline values: CDR1 SGHVS, CDR2 FQNEAQ. CDR3: CASSPSAGSQPQHF. CDR3 sequence (DNA): TGTGCCAGCAGTCCTTCGGCGGGGAGTCAGCCCCAGCATTTT. Variable domain in full (rest from reference TRBV7-8 and TRBJ1-5): GAGVSQSPRYKVAKRGQDVALRCDPISGHVSLFWYQQALGQGPEFLTYFQNEAQLDKSGLPSDRFFAERPEGSVSTLKIQRTQQEDSAVYLCASSPSAGSQPQHFGDGTRLSIL.

Only a few counts were recorded for this clonotype. This sequence joins TRBV4-2 and TRBJ2-1; maybe TRBD2 (5 bases). V was trimmed by 4 bases and J by 7 bases, leaving 17 bases between them. Per the germline V gene, CDR1 is LGHNA and CDR2 is YNFKEQ. The CDR3 sequence is 15 residues long. The DNA of the CDR3 is TGTGCCAGCAGCCGCCCCAGCGGACCCTTGAATGAGCAGTTCTTC. Translation: CASSRPSGPLNEQFF.

Worth noting for this clonotype: The germline gene is not matched at one end of the junction; a read error may be the cause. The chain has TRBV4-2 and TRBJ1-2; 7 positions agree with TRBD1. Germline assignment: CDR1 LGHNA and CDR2 YNFKEQ. CDR3 length equals 13 residues. In nucleotides, the CDR3 is TGTGCCAGCGGCCAGGAGACAGGGATCGACTACACCTTC. Translated: CASGQETGIDYTF.

This sequence joins TRBV6-5 and TRBJ2-7; 13 nucleotides match TRBD2. V shed 5 bases and J 4 bases; nucleotides not matched to a gene: 8. Germline V CDR1 and CDR2: MNHEY, SVGAGI. The CDR3 contains 16 residues. The CDR3 region has the DNA TGTGCCAGCAGTAGGGGACTAGCGGGGCGGTGGTACGAGCAGTACTTC. Translating it yields CASSRGLAGRWYEQYF.

The chain links TRBV6-2 or TRBV6-3 to TRBJ1-2, with 7 bases fitting TRBD1. The CDR3 runs to 16 residues. Unmatched junction bases numbered 10, after V lost 2 bases and J lost 4 bases. The V gene's germline CDR1 is MNHEY and CDR2 SVGEGT. The CDR3 bases are TGTGCCAGCAGTTACGTACCACCGGGACAGAGCTATGGCTACACCTTC. Protein sequence: CASSYVPPGQSYGYTF.

This clonotype has only a few counts. The chain carries TRBV19 and TRBJ2-1, with D perhaps TRBD1 (6 bases). V was shortened by 2 bases and J by 5 bases, with 13 bases between the two germline ends. Germline V gives CDR1 LNHDA, CDR2 SQIVND (reference sequence). The CDR3 contains 15 residues. The CDR3 spells CASSIWGRGNNEQFF. CDR3 nucleotide sequence: TGTGCCAGTAGTATATGGGGCAGGGGAAACAATGAGCAGTTCTTC. Together with reference TRBV19 and TRBJ2-1, the CDR3 gives the full variable domain: DGGITQSPKYLFRKEGQNVTLSCEQNLNHDAMYWYRQDPGQGLRLIYYSQIVNDFQKGDIAEGYSVSREKKESFPLTVTSAQKNPTAFYLCASSIWGRGNNEQFFGPGTRLTVL.

The chain links TRBV29-1 to TRBJ1-6; 7 nucleotides agree with TRBD1. This CDR3 is 13 amino acids long. In germline, CDR1 is SQVTM, CDR2 ANQGSEA. The CDR3 nucleotides read TGCGGGGTCTGGGACAGAAATAATTCACCCCTCCACTTT. Encoded protein: CGVWDRNNSPLHF.

The CDR3 here is CASSWGGQIFTEAFF. The CDR3 nucleotides are TGCGCCAGCAGCTGGGGGGGCCAGATTTTCACTGAAGCTTTCTTT. The chain couples TRBV5-1 to TRBJ1-1, with a weak D call TRBD1 (6 bases). This CDR3 has 15 amino acids. From germline, CDR1 is SGHRS and CDR2 YFSETQ. V lost 3 bases and J lost 4, with 16 bases in between. The variable domain in full, with the rest retrieved from reference TRBV5-1 and TRBJ1-1, is KAGVTQTPRYLIKTRGQQVTLSCSPISGHRSVSWYQQTPGQGLQFLFEYFSETQRNKGNFPGRFSGRQFSNSRSEMNVSTLELGDSALYLCASSWGGQIFTEAFFGQGTRLTVV.